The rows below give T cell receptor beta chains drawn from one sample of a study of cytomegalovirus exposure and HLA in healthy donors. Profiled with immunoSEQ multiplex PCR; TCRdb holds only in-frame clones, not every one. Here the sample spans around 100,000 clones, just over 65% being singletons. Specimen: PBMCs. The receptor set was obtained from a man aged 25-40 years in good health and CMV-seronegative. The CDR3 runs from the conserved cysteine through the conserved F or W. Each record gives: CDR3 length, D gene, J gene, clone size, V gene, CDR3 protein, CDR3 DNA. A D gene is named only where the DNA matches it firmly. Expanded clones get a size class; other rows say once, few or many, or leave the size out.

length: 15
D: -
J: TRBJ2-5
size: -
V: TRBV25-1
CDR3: CASRSQVLYQETQYF
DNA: TGTGCCAGCAGGTCCCAGGTTTTGTACCAAGAGACCCAGTACTTC

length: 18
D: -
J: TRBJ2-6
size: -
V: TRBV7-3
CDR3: CASSLTGTSLAGANVLTF
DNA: TGTGCCAGCAGCTTAACCGGGACTTCCCTGGCTGGGGCCAACGTCCTGACTTTC

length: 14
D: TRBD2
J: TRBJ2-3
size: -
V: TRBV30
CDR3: CAWSELTSADTQYF
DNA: TGTGCCTGGAGTGAATTGACTAGCGCAGATACGCAGTATTTT

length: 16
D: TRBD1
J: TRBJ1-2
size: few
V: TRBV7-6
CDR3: CASSPWGQGRDYGYTF
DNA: TGTGCCAGCAGCCCCTGGGGACAGGGCAGAGACTATGGCTACACCTTC

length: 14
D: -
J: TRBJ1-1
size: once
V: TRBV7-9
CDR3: CASSLTGSYTEAFF
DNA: TGTGCCAGCAGCTTAACAGGGAGCTACACTGAAGCTTTCTTT

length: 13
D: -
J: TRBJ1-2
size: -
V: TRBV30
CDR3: CACSRTGIYGYTF
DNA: TGTGCCTGTTCGCGAACAGGGATCTATGGCTACACCTTC

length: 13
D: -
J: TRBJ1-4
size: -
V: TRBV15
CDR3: CATRDIPNEKLFF
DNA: TGTGCCACCAGGGACATACCTAATGAAAAACTGTTTTTT

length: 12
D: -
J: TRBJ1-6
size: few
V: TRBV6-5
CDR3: CASSYPNSPLHF
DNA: TGTGCCAGCAGTTACCCGAATTCACCCCTCCACTTT

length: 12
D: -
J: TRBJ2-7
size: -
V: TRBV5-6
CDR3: CASSGQVYEQYF
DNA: TGTGCCAGCAGCGGCCAGGTATACGAGCAGTACTTC

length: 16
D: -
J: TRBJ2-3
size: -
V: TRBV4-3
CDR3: CASSQGATGRKDTQYF
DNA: TGCGCCAGCAGCCAGGGAGCGACAGGACGGAAAGATACGCAGTATTTT

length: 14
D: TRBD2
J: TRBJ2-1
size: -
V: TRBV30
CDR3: CAWRGLAGYNEQFF
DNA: TGTGCCTGGAGGGGACTAGCGGGTTACAATGAGCAGTTCTTC

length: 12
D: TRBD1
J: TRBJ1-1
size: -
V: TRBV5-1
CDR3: CASSWGQTEAFF
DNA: TGCGCCAGCAGCTGGGGACAGACTGAAGCTTTCTTT

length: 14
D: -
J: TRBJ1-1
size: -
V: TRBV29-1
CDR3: CSVVMATGWTEAFF
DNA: TGCAGCGTTGTAATGGCCACAGGGTGGACTGAAGCTTTCTTT

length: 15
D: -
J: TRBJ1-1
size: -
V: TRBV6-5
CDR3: CASSYSSRGVTEAFF
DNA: TGTGCCAGCAGTTACTCTTCCAGGGGAGTCACTGAAGCTTTCTTT

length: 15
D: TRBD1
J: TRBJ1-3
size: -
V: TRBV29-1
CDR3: CSGGTVFSSGNTIYF
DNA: TGCAGCGGAGGGACAGTTTTCTCCTCTGGAAACACCATATATTTT

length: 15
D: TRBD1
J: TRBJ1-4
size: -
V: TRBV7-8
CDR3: CASSSDRGLNEKLFF
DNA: TGTGCCAGCAGTTCTGACAGGGGGTTAAATGAAAAACTGTTTTTT

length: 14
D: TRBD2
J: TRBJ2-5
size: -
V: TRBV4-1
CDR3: CASSHLGTSETQYF
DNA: TGCGCCAGCAGCCATCTCGGGACTAGCGAGACCCAGTACTTC

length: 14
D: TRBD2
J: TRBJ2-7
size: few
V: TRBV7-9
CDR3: CASSLGEGYHEQYF
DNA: TGTGCCAGCAGCTTAGGGGAGGGATACCACGAGCAGTACTTC

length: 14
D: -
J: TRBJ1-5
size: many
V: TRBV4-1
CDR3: CASSQESGNQPQHF
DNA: TGCGCCAGCAGCCAAGAGTCAGGCAATCAGCCCCAGCATTTT

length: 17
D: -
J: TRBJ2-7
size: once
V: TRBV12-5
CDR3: CASGLVLGQGGSYEQYF
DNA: TGTGCTAGTGGTTTGGTACTAGGGCAGGGAGGTTCCTACGAGCAGTACTTC

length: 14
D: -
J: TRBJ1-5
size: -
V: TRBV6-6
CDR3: CASSKLNSNQPQHF
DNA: TGTGCCAGCAGTAAACTGAATAGCAATCAGCCCCAGCATTTT

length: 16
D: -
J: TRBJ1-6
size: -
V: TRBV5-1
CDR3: CASSLGVSSYNSPLHF
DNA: TGCGCCAGCAGCCTAGGGGTGAGCTCCTATAATTCACCCCTCCACTTT

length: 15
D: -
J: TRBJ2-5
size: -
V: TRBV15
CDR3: CATSPRQGMQETQYF
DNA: TGTGCCACCAGCCCGCGGCAGGGTATGCAAGAGACCCAGTACTTC

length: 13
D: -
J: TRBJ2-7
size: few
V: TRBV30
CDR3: CAWSEQGPYEQYF
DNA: TGTGCCTGGAGTGAGCAGGGTCCCTACGAGCAGTACTTC

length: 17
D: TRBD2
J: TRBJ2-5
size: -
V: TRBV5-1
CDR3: CASSGPSGGTRGETQYF
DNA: TGCGCCAGCAGCGGGCCTAGCGGGGGCACGAGGGGAGAGACCCAGTACTTC

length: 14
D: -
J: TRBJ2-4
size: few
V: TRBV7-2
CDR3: CASSEGIAKNIQYF
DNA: TGTGCCAGCAGCGAGGGAATAGCCAAAAACATTCAGTACTTC

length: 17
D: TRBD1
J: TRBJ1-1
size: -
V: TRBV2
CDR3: CASSPRGTGRLDTEAFF
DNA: TGTGCCAGCAGCCCTCGAGGGACAGGGAGGTTGGATACTGAAGCTTTCTTT